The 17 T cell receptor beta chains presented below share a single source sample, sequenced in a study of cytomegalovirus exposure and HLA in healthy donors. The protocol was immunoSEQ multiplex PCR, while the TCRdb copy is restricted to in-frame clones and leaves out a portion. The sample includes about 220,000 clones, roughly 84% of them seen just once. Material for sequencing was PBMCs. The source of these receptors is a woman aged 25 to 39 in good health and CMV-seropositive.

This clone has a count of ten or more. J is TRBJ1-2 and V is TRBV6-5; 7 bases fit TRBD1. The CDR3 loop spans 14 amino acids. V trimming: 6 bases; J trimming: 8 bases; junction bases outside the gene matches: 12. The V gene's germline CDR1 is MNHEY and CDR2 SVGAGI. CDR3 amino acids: CASRPGTETGGYTF. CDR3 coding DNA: TGTGCCAGCAGACCCGGGACAGAAACCGGAGGCTACACCTTC.

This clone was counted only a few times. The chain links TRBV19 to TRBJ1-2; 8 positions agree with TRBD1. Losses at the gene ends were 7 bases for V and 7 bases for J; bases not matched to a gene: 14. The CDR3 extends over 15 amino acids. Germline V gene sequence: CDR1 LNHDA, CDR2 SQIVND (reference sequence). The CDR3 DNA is TGTGCCAGTATACGTCACGGACAGGGTGTTGGTGGCTACACCTTC. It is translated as CASIRHGQGVGGYTF.

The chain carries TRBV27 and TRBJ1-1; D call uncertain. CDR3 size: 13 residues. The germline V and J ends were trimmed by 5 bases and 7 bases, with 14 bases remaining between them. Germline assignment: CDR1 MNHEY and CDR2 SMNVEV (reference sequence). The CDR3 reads CASSPTEALEAFF. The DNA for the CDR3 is TGTGCCAGCAGTCCGACGGAAGCCCTTGAAGCTTTCTTT.

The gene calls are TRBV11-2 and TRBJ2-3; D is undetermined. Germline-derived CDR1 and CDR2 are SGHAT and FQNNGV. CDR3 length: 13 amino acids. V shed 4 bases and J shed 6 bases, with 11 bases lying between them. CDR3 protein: CASSSADSDTQYF. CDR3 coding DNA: TGTGCCAGCAGCTCCGCAGACTCGGATACGCAGTATTTT. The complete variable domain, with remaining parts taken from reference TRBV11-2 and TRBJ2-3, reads EAGVAQSPRYKIIEKRQSVAFWCNPISGHATLYWYQQILGQGPKLLIQFQNNGVVDDSQLPKDRFSAERLKGVDSTLKIQPAKLEDSAVYLCASSSADSDTQYFGPGTRLTVL.

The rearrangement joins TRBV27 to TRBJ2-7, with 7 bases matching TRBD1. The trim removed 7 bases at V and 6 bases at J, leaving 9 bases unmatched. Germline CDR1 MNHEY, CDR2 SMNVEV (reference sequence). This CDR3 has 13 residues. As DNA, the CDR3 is TGTGCCAGCATTTTTACAGGGGAAGGCGAGCAGTACTTC. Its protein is CASIFTGEGEQYF.

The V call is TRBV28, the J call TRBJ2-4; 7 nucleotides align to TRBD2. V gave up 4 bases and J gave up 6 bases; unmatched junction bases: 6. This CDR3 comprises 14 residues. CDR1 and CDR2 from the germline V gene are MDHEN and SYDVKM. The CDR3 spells CASSSSREGNIQYF. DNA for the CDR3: TGTGCCAGCAGTTCCAGTAGGGAGGGAAACATTCAGTACTTC.

The CDR3 bases are TGTGCCAGCGGCTCGGGACTCTTGGACTATGGCTACACCTTC. Translating it yields CASGSGLLDYGYTF. The J gene is TRBJ1-2, the V gene TRBV7-2; tentatively, D is TRBD1 (5 bases). Trimming took off 8 bases at V and 3 bases at J, with 16 bases between the two ends. Germline values: CDR1 SGHTA, CDR2 FQGNSA. The CDR3 covers 14 residues. The variable domain in full, with the rest retrieved from reference TRBV7-2 and TRBJ1-2, is GAGVSQSPSNKVTEKGKDVELRCDPISGHTALYWYRQSLGQGLEFLIYFQGNSAPDKSGLPSDRFSAERTGGSVSTLTIQRTQQEDSAVYLCASGSGLLDYGYTFGSGTRLTVV.

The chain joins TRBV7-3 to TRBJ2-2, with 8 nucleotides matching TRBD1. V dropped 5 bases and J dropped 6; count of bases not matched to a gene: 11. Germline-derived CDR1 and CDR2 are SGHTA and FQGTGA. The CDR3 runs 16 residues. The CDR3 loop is CASSLRTGKGAGELFF. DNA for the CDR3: TGTGCCAGCAGCCTCCGGACAGGGAAAGGCGCCGGGGAGCTGTTTTTT.

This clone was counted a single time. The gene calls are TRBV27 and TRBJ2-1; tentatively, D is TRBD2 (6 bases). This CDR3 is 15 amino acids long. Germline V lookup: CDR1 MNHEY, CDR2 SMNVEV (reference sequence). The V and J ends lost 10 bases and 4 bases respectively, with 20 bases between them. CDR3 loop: CATYGIGGFYNEQFF. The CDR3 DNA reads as TGTGCCACCTACGGTATCGGGGGTTTTTACAATGAGCAGTTCTTC.

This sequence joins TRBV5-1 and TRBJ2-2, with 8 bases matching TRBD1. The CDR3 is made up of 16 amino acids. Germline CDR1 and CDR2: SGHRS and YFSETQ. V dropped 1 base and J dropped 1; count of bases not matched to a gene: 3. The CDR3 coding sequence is TGCGCCAGCAGCTTGTATGGACAGGGGAACACCGGGGAGCTGTTTTTT. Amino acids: CASSLYGQGNTGELFF.

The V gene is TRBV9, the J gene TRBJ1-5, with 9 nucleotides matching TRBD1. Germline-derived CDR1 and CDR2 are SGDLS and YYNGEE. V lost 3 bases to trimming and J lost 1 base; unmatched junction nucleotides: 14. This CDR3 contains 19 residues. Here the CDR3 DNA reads TGTGCCAGCAGCGGTCCTAAAGACCGGGACAGGGAAAGCAATCAGCCCCAGCATTTT. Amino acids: CASSGPKDRDRESNQPQHF.

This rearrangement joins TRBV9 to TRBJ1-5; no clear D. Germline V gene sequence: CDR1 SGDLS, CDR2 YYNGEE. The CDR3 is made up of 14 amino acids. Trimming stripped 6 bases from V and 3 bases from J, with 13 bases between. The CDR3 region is CASTPGVLNQPQHF. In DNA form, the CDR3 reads TGTGCCAGCACCCCTGGGGTACTCAATCAGCCCCAGCATTTT.

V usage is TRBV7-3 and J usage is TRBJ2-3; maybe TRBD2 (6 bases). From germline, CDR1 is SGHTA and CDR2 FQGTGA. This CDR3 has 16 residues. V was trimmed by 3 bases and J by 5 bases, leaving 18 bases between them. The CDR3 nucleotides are TGTGCCAGCAGCTTCCTAGGAAGGGGCGGGGTAGATACGCAGTATTTT. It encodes CASSFLGRGGVDTQYF.

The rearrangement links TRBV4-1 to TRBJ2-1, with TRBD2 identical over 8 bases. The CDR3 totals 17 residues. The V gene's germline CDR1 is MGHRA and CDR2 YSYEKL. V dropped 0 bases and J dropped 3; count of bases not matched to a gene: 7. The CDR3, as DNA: TGCGCCAGCAGCCAAGATTTCACCAGCGGGAGCTACAATGAGCAGTTCTTC. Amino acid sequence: CASSQDFTSGSYNEQFF.

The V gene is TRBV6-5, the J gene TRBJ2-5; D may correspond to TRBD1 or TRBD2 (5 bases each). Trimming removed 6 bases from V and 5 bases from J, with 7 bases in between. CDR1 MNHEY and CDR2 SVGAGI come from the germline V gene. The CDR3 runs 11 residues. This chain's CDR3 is CASRGRETQYF. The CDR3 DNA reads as TGTGCCAGCAGGGGACGGGAGACCCAGTACTTC.

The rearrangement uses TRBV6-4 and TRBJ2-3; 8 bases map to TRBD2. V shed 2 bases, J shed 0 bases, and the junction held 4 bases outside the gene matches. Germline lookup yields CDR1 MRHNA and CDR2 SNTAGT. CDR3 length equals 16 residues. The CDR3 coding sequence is TGTGCCAGCAGTGACATCGGGACTAGTAGCACAGATACGCAGTATTTT. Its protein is CASSDIGTSSTDTQYF.

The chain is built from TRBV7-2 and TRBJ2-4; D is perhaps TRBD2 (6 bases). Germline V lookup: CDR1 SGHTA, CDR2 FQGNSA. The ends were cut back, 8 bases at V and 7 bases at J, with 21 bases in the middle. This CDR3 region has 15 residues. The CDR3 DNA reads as TGTGCCAGCTCCCTTAAGGAGGCGGGGCACAACATTCAGTACTTC. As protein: CASSLKEAGHNIQYF.